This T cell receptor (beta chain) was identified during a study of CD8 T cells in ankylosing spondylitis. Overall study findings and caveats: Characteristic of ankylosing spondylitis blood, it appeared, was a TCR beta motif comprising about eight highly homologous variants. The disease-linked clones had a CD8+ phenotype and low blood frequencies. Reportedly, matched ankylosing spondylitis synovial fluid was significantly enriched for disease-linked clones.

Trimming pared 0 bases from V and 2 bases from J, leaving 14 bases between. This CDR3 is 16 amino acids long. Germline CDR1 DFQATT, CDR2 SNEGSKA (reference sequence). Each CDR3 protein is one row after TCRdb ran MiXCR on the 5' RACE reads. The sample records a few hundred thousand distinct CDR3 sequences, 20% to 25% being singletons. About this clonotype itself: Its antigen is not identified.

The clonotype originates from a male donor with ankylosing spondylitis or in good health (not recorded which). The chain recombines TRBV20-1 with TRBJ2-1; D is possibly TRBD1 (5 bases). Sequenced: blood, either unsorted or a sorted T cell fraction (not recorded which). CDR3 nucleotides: TGCAGTGCTAGAGATCCCCCGAAGGGGACCTACAATGAGCAGTTCTTC. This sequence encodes CSARDPPKGTYNEQFF.